These T cell receptor beta chains were read from a single sample in a study of cytomegalovirus exposure and HLA in healthy donors. Assay used: immunoSEQ multiplex PCR; TCRdb lists only in-frame clones, some missing. The sample yields about 140,000 clones, roughly 77% seen once. The sample taken for sequencing was PBMCs. The receptor source for this set is a man aged 30 to 45 in good health and CMV-seronegative. The CDR3 runs from the conserved cysteine through the conserved F or W. The D gene is left open where the match is weak. Rows may omit the clone size; those that give it use once, few, many or a size class.

>TRBD2|TRBV5-5|TRBJ2-5|few
CASRGLGLAGETQYF
TGTGCCAGCAGGGGGTTGGGACTAGCGGGAGAGACCCAGTACTTC
>.|TRBV5-6|TRBJ1-1|.
CASSLVSAGEAFF
TGTGCCAGCAGCTTGGTCTCGGCAGGTGAAGCTTTCTTT
>.|TRBV2|TRBJ2-7|.
CASSDPTYEQYF
TGTGCCAGCAGTGACCCCACCTACGAGCAGTACTTC
>.|TRBV19|TRBJ2-3|.
CASRTLTGSATQYF
TGTGCCAGTCGTACCTTAACAGGGTCGGCTACGCAGTATTTT
>.|TRBV5-6|TRBJ2-7|.
CASSPRSSYEQYF
TGTGCCAGCAGCCCGCGATCGTCCTACGAGCAGTACTTC
>.|TRBV12-5|TRBJ2-1|.
CASGLVRVGERRNEQFF
TGTGCTAGTGGTTTGGTACGAGTTGGTGAGAGGAGAAATGAGCAGTTCTTC
>.|TRBV6-5|TRBJ2-7|few
CASSYSERRWHEQYF
TGTGCCAGCAGTTACTCGGAGCGCCGTTGGCACGAGCAGTACTTC
>.|TRBV6-5|TRBJ2-1|.
CASSPSELAVNEQFF
TGTGCCAGCAGCCCCTCGGAACTAGCCGTCAATGAGCAGTTCTTC
>.|TRBV7-3|TRBJ2-2|.
CASSFTGAGTGELFF
TGTGCCAGCAGCTTTACAGGGGCGGGGACCGGGGAGCTGTTTTTT
>.|TRBV28|TRBJ1-5|.
CASRGLQPQHF
TGTGCCAGCAGGGGCCTTCAGCCCCAGCATTTT
>TRBD1|TRBV5-1|TRBJ1-2|.
CASSLPNGTGGEGYGYTF
TGCGCCAGCAGCTTGCCGAACGGGACAGGGGGCGAGGGCTATGGCTACACCTTC
>TRBD2|TRBV5-1|TRBJ2-4|.
CASSLPGSGGGAKNIQYF
TGCGCCAGCAGCTTGCCTGGTTCGGGGGGGGGAGCCAAAAACATTCAGTACTTC
>TRBD1|TRBV6-4|TRBJ2-2|.
CASRGQGHGELFF
TGTGCCAGCAGAGGACAGGGCCACGGGGAGCTGTTTTTT
>.|TRBV6-1|TRBJ1-1|few
CASRRNTEAFF
TGTGCCAGCCGGAGGAACACTGAAGCTTTCTTT
>TRBD2|TRBV5-1|TRBJ2-3|.
CASSLGTSGSADTQYF
TGCGCCAGCAGCTTGGGGACTAGCGGGAGCGCAGATACGCAGTATTTT
>.|TRBV5-6|TRBJ2-7|.
CASSFGQSSYEQYF
TGTGCCAGCAGCTTCGGACAAAGCTCCTACGAGCAGTACTTC
>.|TRBV28|TRBJ2-3|once
CASSPRISRGDTQYF
TGTGCCAGCAGTCCCCGGATCTCAAGGGGAGATACGCAGTATTTT
>TRBD2|TRBV7-2|TRBJ2-1|few
CASSLTSGATNEQFF
TGTGCCAGCAGCCTGACTAGCGGAGCGACGAATGAGCAGTTCTTC
>TRBD1|TRBV14|TRBJ2-7|once
CASSPTGGSAYEQYF
TGTGCCAGCAGCCCCACAGGGGGCTCAGCCTACGAGCAGTACTTC
>TRBD1|TRBV6-1|TRBJ1-2|.
CASSARDSPNYGYTF
TGTGCCAGCAGTGCTCGGGACAGTCCTAACTATGGCTACACCTTC
>.|TRBV27|TRBJ2-1|.
CASRILAHNEQFF
TGTGCCAGCAGAATACTAGCTCACAATGAGCAGTTCTTC
>.|TRBV19|TRBJ2-3|.
CASSIGGLDTDTQYF
TGTGCCAGTAGTATCGGCGGGTTAGACACAGATACGCAGTATTTT
>TRBD1|TRBV28|TRBJ2-7|.
CASSPGTAAGYEQYF
TGTGCCAGCAGTCCCGGGACAGCCGCCGGCTACGAGCAGTACTTC
>TRBD1|TRBV18|TRBJ1-1|.
CASSPTRQGMNTEAFF
TGTGCCAGCTCACCAACCCGACAGGGGATGAACACTGAAGCTTTCTTT
>.|TRBV6-1|TRBJ1-1|few
CASRETGMSTEAFF
TGTGCCAGCAGGGAAACAGGGATGAGCACTGAAGCTTTCTTT
>TRBD2|TRBV7-6|TRBJ2-3|.
CASSPGGRGRSADTQYF
TGTGCCAGCAGCCCCGGCGGGAGAGGGAGGAGCGCAGATACGCAGTATTTT
>.|TRBV10-1|TRBJ2-1|.
CASSEVLRGTYNEQFF
TGCGCCAGCAGTGAGGTTCTCCGGGGGACCTACAATGAGCAGTTCTTC
>TRBD1|TRBV19|TRBJ1-5|.
CATGDRDAQPQHF
TGTGCCACGGGGGACAGGGACGCGCAGCCCCAGCATTTT
>.|TRBV4-1|TRBJ2-1|.
CASSQFGLGSSYNEQFF
TGCGCCAGCAGCCAATTCGGACTGGGGAGCTCCTACAATGAGCAGTTCTTC
>TRBD1|TRBV30|TRBJ1-2|.
CAWSVSKFPGQRTPKYGYTF
TGTGCCTGGAGTGTCTCCAAATTTCCGGGACAGAGGACTCCGAAATATGGCTACACCTTC
>TRBD2|TRBV19|TRBJ2-4|.
CASSQGTSGSFVAKNIQYF
TGTGCCAGTAGCCAAGGGACTAGCGGGAGCTTTGTAGCCAAAAACATTCAGTACTTC
>.|TRBV7-3|TRBJ2-7|.
CASSLTGGIKNEQYF
TGTGCCAGCAGCTTAACTGGCGGGATTAAAAACGAGCAGTACTTC
>.|TRBV5-4|TRBJ2-3|.
CASSLGHHTDTQYF
TGTGCCAGCAGCCTGGGACACCACACAGATACGCAGTATTTT
>.|TRBV28|TRBJ1-2|.
CASSAGQSSFYGYTF
TGTGCCAGCAGTGCCGGACAGTCCTCTTTCTATGGCTACACCTTC
>.|TRBV2|TRBJ1-1|.
CASRSDFNTEAFF
TGTGCCAGCAGGTCGGACTTTAACACTGAAGCTTTCTTT
>.|TRBV9|TRBJ2-3|.
CASSAPRGFTDTQYF
TGTGCCAGCAGCGCCCCAAGAGGGTTCACAGATACGCAGTATTTT
>.|TRBV28|TRBJ1-3|.
CASNLAGELGNTIYF
TGTGCCAGCAACCTGGCAGGGGAGCTTGGAAACACCATATATTTT
>.|TRBV7-9|TRBJ1-5|.
CSSSQGNQPQHF
TGTTCCAGCAGCCAGGGGAATCAGCCCCAGCATTTT
>.|TRBV28|TRBJ2-7|many
CASSFAREQYF
TGTGCCAGCAGTTTCGCTCGGGAGCAGTACTTC
>TRBD1|TRBV11-2|TRBJ2-3|.
CASSWDGQGPTDTQYF
TGTGCCAGCAGCTGGGACGGACAGGGCCCCACAGATACGCAGTATTTT